One sample yielded the 5 T cell receptor beta chains listed below, sequenced in a study of technical replicates of blood from a handful of donors listed by TCRdb under 2017. The library was obtained by the immunoSEQ multiplex PCR assay. TCRdb re-hosts the immuneACCESS table, in-frame sequences only. Its copies lack some clones; in the studies checked, an unresolved V gene accounts for under half of them, and the cause for the rest is not known. Within this sample are tens of thousands of clones, with 92% of them counted one time only. The ten biggest clones cover more than 0.25% of the sample. The sequenced sample consisted of T cells isolated from PBMCs. The receptors come from a human donor in good health.

The chain joins TRBV7-8 to TRBJ1-4; 8 nucleotides agree with TRBD1. J was trimmed by 4 bases and V by 5 bases; bases with no gene match: 6. CDR1 is SGHVS, CDR2 FQNEAQ, per germline. The CDR3 sequence is 15 residues long. DNA of the CDR3: TGTGCCAGCAGCCTATTGACAGGGGTTAATGAAAAACTGTTTTTT. Translation gives CASSLLTGVNEKLFF. Complete variable domain (other parts from reference TRBV7-8 and TRBJ1-4): GAGVSQSPRYKVAKRGQDVALRCDPISGHVSLFWYQQALGQGPEFLTYFQNEAQLDKSGLPSDRFFAERPEGSVSTLKIQRTQQEDSAVYLCASSLLTGVNEKLFFGSGTQLSVL.

V usage is TRBV28 and J usage is TRBJ2-1; D unresolved. Germline CDR1 is MDHEN and CDR2 is SYDVKM. The CDR3 has 14 residues. The V end lost 5 bases, the J end lost 5 bases, and 13 bases lay between the germline ends. The CDR3 DNA sequence: TGTGCCAGCAGTACCCCCGCAGAAGACAATGAGCAGTTCTTC. Its protein is CASSTPAEDNEQFF.

The chain recombines TRBV19 with TRBJ2-1; 7 nucleotides agree with TRBD2. The CDR3 contains 14 residues. V shed 11 bases, J shed 7 bases, and the junction held 14 bases outside the gene matches. Germline V lookup: CDR1 LNHDA, CDR2 SQIVND (reference sequence). Here the CDR3 DNA reads TGTGCCCGCCCCCATGCGGGGGATGTGAATGAGCAGTTCTTC. This sequence encodes CARPHAGDVNEQFF.

The rearrangement joins TRBV27 to TRBJ2-7; TRBD1 aligns across 7 bases. The CDR3 contains 14 residues. J gave up 4 bases and V 4 bases, and 7 bases lay outside the gene matches. CDR1 and CDR2 (germline): MNHEY, SMNVEV (reference sequence). The CDR3 DNA is TGTGCCAGCAGTTCTGGGACAGCCTTGTACGAGCAGTACTTC. Its translation is CASSSGTALYEQYF.

The V and J genes are TRBV10-1 and TRBJ2-3; 9 nucleotides match TRBD2. The CDR3 runs 14 residues. V dropped 7 bases and J dropped 4; count of bases not matched to a gene: 6. Per the germline V gene, CDR1 is WNHNN and CDR2 is SYGVQD (reference sequence). The CDR3: CASKSGGFADTQYF. The CDR3 coding sequence is TGCGCCAGCAAGAGCGGGGGGTTCGCAGATACGCAGTATTTT.